Following are 3 T cell receptor beta chains from one sample sequenced in a study of cytomegalovirus exposure and HLA in healthy donors. Primers included in the PCR were 60 Vbeta and 13 Jbeta primers. Clones were sequenced by immunoSEQ multiplex PCR, and TCRdb holds only the in-frame ones, with some missing. The data contain some 180,000 clones, about 80% of them seen just once; the ten biggest clones take up approximately 1.5%. The sample consisted of PBMCs. These receptors all come from a middle-aged man in good health and CMV-seronegative.

This chain joins TRBV11-3 and TRBJ2-5; 13 bases match TRBD2. V gave up 4 bases and J gave up 2 bases; unmatched junction bases: 1. CDR3 length equals 15 residues. The germline gives CDR1 SGHNT, CDR2 YENEEA. This chain's CDR3 is CASSSGLAGQETQYF. In DNA form, the CDR3 reads TGTGCCAGCAGCTCGGGACTAGCGGGACAAGAGACCCAGTACTTC.

This chain joins TRBV10-1 and TRBJ1-4; 7 bases match TRBD1. V lost 7 bases and J lost 7; bases outside the gene matches: 12. Germline CDR1 and CDR2: WNHNN and SYGVQD (reference sequence). The CDR3 sequence is 15 residues long. CDR3 sequence: CASTQIRGRTEKLFF. In DNA, the CDR3 is TGCGCCAGCACCCAGATAAGGGGGCGCACTGAAAAACTGTTTTTT.

This clone has a single count. J is TRBJ1-3 and V is TRBV28; D remains ambiguous. The CDR3 contains 15 residues. The germline V and J ends were trimmed by 1 base and 4 bases, with 11 bases remaining between them. CDR1 and CDR2 (germline): MDHEN, SYDVKM. This chain's CDR3 is CASSLSPGGGNTIYF. CDR3 sequence (DNA): TGTGCCAGCAGTTTATCCCCAGGAGGCGGAAACACCATATATTTT.